The 30 T cell receptor beta chains presented below share a single source sample, sequenced in a study of control samples from healthy donors and cancer patients. Data came from immunoSEQ multiplex PCR; TCRdb stores just in-frame clones and leaves some out. Among about 250,000 clones listed, 82% were seen once. Sequenced sample: PBMCs. Every receptor here comes from a woman in her fifties or sixties with lung cancer.

This clone has just a few counts. The genes are TRBV24-1 and TRBJ1-2, with D perhaps matching TRBD1 (5 bases). Trimming pared 3 bases from V and 8 bases from J, leaving 18 bases between. The CDR3 runs to 15 residues. The germline CDR1 and CDR2 sequences are KGHDR and SFDVKD. CDR3 amino acids: CATSDPGRGVNGYTF. CDR3 DNA: TGTGCCACCAGTGATCCGGGAAGAGGGGTTAACGGCTACACCTTC.

V and J are TRBV27 and TRBJ2-6, with D uncertain. Trimming removed 4 bases from V and 4 bases from J, with 11 bases in between. The CDR3 contains 15 residues. The germline CDR1 and CDR2 sequences are MNHEY and SMNVEV (reference sequence). CDR3 nucleotides: TGTGCCAGCAGTTCCTTCCCTGGGGGGGCCAACGTCCTGACTTTC. As protein: CASSSFPGGANVLTF.

The chain carries TRBV18 and TRBJ2-1; 8 bases match TRBD1. The trim removed 3 bases at V and 5 bases at J, leaving 3 bases unmatched. The CDR3 has 14 residues. The germline V gene has CDR1 KGHSH and CDR2 LQKENI. The DNA of the CDR3 is TGTGCCAGCTCACCCGTGACAGGGGACAATGAGCAGTTCTTC. Translated, it gives CASSPVTGDNEQFF.

This clone occurred a few times. The V gene is TRBV28, the J gene TRBJ2-1, with 8 bases that match TRBD1. J was trimmed by 15 bases and V by 2 bases; bases with no gene match: 12. The V gene's germline CDR1 is MDHEN and CDR2 SYDVKM. This CDR3 comprises 14 residues. The CDR3 is CASSLAQTGDRTFF. The CDR3 DNA follows: TGTGCCAGCAGTTTAGCTCAGACAGGGGATCGGACGTTCTTC.

This sequence joins TRBV5-4 and TRBJ2-1; 11 positions agree with TRBD2. V shed 10 bases, J shed 3 bases, and the junction held 6 bases outside the gene matches. Germline V gene data show CDR1 as SGHNT and CDR2 as YYREEE (reference sequence). The CDR3 spans 14 residues. The CDR3 bases are TGTGCCGGGGGGGGGACTAGCGGCTACAATGAGCAGTTCTTC. Its translation is CAGGGTSGYNEQFF.

This chain uses TRBV4-1 with TRBJ1-3; D might be TRBD1 (6 bases). This CDR3 contains 16 residues. Looked up from germline, CDR1 is MGHRA and CDR2 is YSYEKL. V was trimmed by 3 bases and J by 0 bases, leaving 12 bases between them. CDR3 nucleotides: TGCGCCAGCAGCCAGGGGGGCAGGGGCTCTGGAAACACCATATATTTT. This encodes CASSQGGRGSGNTIYF.

The chain couples TRBV28 to TRBJ2-2; the D gene could be TRBD1 or TRBD2 (5 bases each). CDR1 is MDHEN and CDR2 is SYDVKM in the germline V gene. V lost 2 bases and J lost 0, with 7 bases in between. The CDR3 runs 15 residues. The CDR3 region is CASSLRDPNTGELFF. For the CDR3, the DNA is TGTGCCAGCAGTTTAAGGGACCCGAACACCGGGGAGCTGTTTTTT.

The gene calls are TRBV10-3 and TRBJ1-1; D ambiguous. CDR1 is ENHRY, CDR2 SYGVKD, per germline. The CDR3 sequence is 13 residues long. V was trimmed by 3 bases and J by 0 bases, leaving 5 bases between them. The CDR3 here is CAISDSVNTEAFF. CDR3 nucleotide sequence: TGTGCCATCAGTGATTCTGTGAACACTGAAGCTTTCTTT.

The chain uses TRBV5-1 and TRBJ1-1; TRBD1 aligns across 8 bases. V lost 5 bases, J lost 2 bases, and 5 bases stayed unmatched. Germline values: CDR1 SGHRS, CDR2 YFSETQ. This CDR3 has 14 amino acids. CDR3: CASSPDRGNTEAFF. The CDR3 DNA follows: TGCGCCAGCAGTCCCGACAGGGGCAACACTGAAGCTTTCTTT.

The chain carries TRBV5-1 and TRBJ1-1; no reliable D call. The CDR3 is made up of 15 amino acids. V was cut by 1 base and J by 1 base, with 11 bases left in between. The germline V gene encodes CDR1 SGHRS and CDR2 YFSETQ. The CDR3 region is CASSLTGVENTEAFF. For the CDR3, the DNA is TGCGCCAGCAGCTTGACCGGAGTTGAGAACACTGAAGCTTTCTTT.

DNA for the CDR3: TGTGCCAGCAGCGTAGAGGCAGGGGAAAAACTGTTTTTT. It is translated as CASSVEAGEKLFF. The V gene is TRBV9, the J gene TRBJ1-4, with D perhaps matching TRBD1 (5 bases). CDR3 length: 13 residues. The germline gives CDR1 SGDLS, CDR2 YYNGEE. V shed 0 bases and J shed 8 bases, with 8 bases lying between them.

This chain joins TRBV4-2 and TRBJ2-7; 11 bases align to TRBD2. V was clipped by 1 base and J by 2 bases; unmatched bases: 7. This CDR3 comprises 17 residues. Germline V gives CDR1 LGHNA, CDR2 YNFKEQ. The chain's CDR3 is CASSQGASGGFPYEQYF. DNA for the CDR3: TGTGCCAGCAGCCAAGGGGCTAGCGGGGGGTTCCCCTACGAGCAGTACTTC.

This sequence joins TRBV9 and TRBJ2-2, with 11 bases identical to TRBD2. The CDR3 spans 18 residues. The germline gives CDR1 SGDLS, CDR2 YYNGEE. The ends lost 4 bases at V and 1 base at J; junction bases unmatched: 9. The chain's CDR3 is CASSQRWLAGGNTGELFF. CDR3 DNA sequence: TGTGCCAGCAGCCAAAGGTGGCTAGCGGGAGGGAACACCGGGGAGCTGTTTTTT.

Only one count was recorded for this clone. The rearrangement links TRBV19 to TRBJ1-2; D not resolved. V gave up 9 bases and J gave up 6 bases, with 17 bases separating them. The CDR3 contains 13 residues. Germline V lookup: CDR1 LNHDA, CDR2 SQIVND (reference sequence). Here the CDR3 DNA reads TGTGCCAGCCAAAGGCCAAGCGAAGATGGCTACACCTTC. Protein sequence: CASQRPSEDGYTF.

The V gene is TRBV5-1, the J gene TRBJ2-1; 14 nucleotides match TRBD2. Germline V gene sequence: CDR1 SGHRS, CDR2 YFSETQ. The trim removed 0 bases at V and 2 bases at J, leaving 13 bases unmatched. The CDR3 is made up of 21 amino acids. The DNA of the CDR3 is TGCGCCAGCAGCTTGGGAGGTTTGTTGACTAGCGGGAGGGTTACCTACAATGAGCAGTTCTTC. Translated: CASSLGGLLTSGRVTYNEQFF. The full variable domain, with the rest looked up from reference TRBV5-1 and TRBJ2-1, is KAGVTQTPRYLIKTRGQQVTLSCSPISGHRSVSWYQQTPGQGLQFLFEYFSETQRNKGNFPGRFSGRQFSNSRSEMNVSTLELGDSALYLCASSLGGLLTSGRVTYNEQFFGPGTRLTVL.

V is TRBV18 and J is TRBJ1-1; 8 positions agree with TRBD1. CDR1 and CDR2 from the germline V gene are KGHSH and LQKENI. The trim removed 3 bases at V and 1 base at J, leaving 4 bases unmatched. CDR3 size: 15 residues. CDR3 sequence (DNA): TGTGCCAGCTCACCCCGACAGGGGAAGAACACTGAAGCTTTCTTT. Protein sequence: CASSPRQGKNTEAFF.

This chain uses TRBV9 with TRBJ2-1; TRBD2 matches at 12 bases. CDR3 length equals 17 residues. Germline V gene data show CDR1 as SGDLS and CDR2 as YYNGEE. Germline trimming cut 4 bases from V and 5 bases from J; bases unmatched to any gene: 10. The CDR3 DNA reads as TGTGCCAGCAGCCGGAGACTAGCGGGAGAGGGAGACAATGAGCAGTTCTTC. Translating gives CASSRRLAGEGDNEQFF. The variable domain in full, with the rest retrieved from reference TRBV9 and TRBJ2-1, is DSGVTQTPKHLITATGQRVTLRCSPRSGDLSVYWYQQSLDQGLQFLIQYYNGEERAKGNILERFSAQQFPDLHSELNLSSLELGDSALYFCASSRRLAGEGDNEQFFGPGTRLTVL.

The V and J genes are TRBV6-6 and TRBJ2-7; 8 bases line up with TRBD1. Looked up from germline, CDR1 is MNHNY and CDR2 is SVGAGI (reference sequence). The trim removed 6 bases at V and 4 bases at J, leaving 2 bases unmatched. The CDR3 sequence is 12 residues long. For the CDR3, the DNA is TGTGCCAGCAGCCAGGGGGCGTACGAGCAGTACTTC. Encoded protein: CASSQGAYEQYF.

This chain connects TRBV15 to TRBJ2-1; either TRBD1 or TRBD2 may fit D (6 bases each). This CDR3 comprises 14 residues. The V gene lost 7 bases and the J gene lost 6 bases, with 16 bases spanning the gap. Per germline, CDR1 LNHNV and CDR2 YYDKDF (reference sequence). CDR3 sequence: CATNHGGWANEQFF. CDR3 nucleotide sequence: TGTGCCACCAACCACGGGGGCTGGGCCAATGAGCAGTTCTTC. The variable domain in full, with the rest retrieved from reference TRBV15 and TRBJ2-1, is DAMVIQNPRYQVTQFGKPVTLSCSQTLNHNVMYWYQQKSSQAPKLLFHYYDKDFNNEADTPDNFQSRRPNTSFCFLDIRSPGLGDTAMYLCATNHGGWANEQFFGPGTRLTVL.

Regarding this clone: Other DNA sequences from this sample encode an identical CDR3 as well. V is TRBV28 and J is TRBJ1-5; D uncertain. Trimming cost V 6 bases and J 3 bases, with 6 bases left between them. The CDR3 totals 12 residues. Germline CDR1 MDHEN, CDR2 SYDVKM. CDR3 sequence reads: CASSILNQPQHF. The CDR3 DNA follows: TGTGCCAGCAGCATCCTCAATCAGCCCCAGCATTTT.

The genes are TRBV3-1 (or the pseudogene TRBV3-2) and TRBJ1-1, with 7 bases that match TRBD1. This CDR3 is built from 13 residues. V was pared by 1 base and J by 4 bases, with 0 bases of the junction left unmatched. Germline lookup yields CDR1 LGHDT and CDR2 YNNKEL (reference sequence). Here the CDR3 DNA reads TGTGCCAGCAGCCAAGGGACAGGCACTGAAGCTTTCTTT. Its translation: CASSQGTGTEAFF.

This sequence joins TRBV6-5 and TRBJ1-3, with D perhaps TRBD1 (5 bases). This CDR3 region has 15 residues. CDR1 and CDR2 (germline): MNHEY, SVGAGI. The V end lost 0 bases, the J end lost 4 bases, and 10 bases lay between the germline ends. For the CDR3, the DNA is TGTGCCAGCAGTTACTCCGGGGGGAAGGGAAACACCATATATTTT. This translates into CASSYSGGKGNTIYF.

The rearrangement uses TRBV5-1 and TRBJ1-6; a possible D gene is TRBD1 (5 bases). The CDR3 has 15 residues. Germline CDR1 reads SGHRS; CDR2 reads YFSETQ. Trimming cost V 1 base and J 10 bases, with 15 bases left between them. The CDR3 DNA reads as TGCGCCAGCAGCTTGAGCGAGGGGATAGGATCACCCCTCCACTTT. It codes for CASSLSEGIGSPLHF.

V and J are TRBV6-5 and TRBJ1-3; maybe TRBD1 (5 bases). The CDR3 runs to 15 residues. Between the trimmed V and J ends, which lost 6 bases and 0 bases, there was a span of 12 bases. Germline V gives CDR1 MNHEY, CDR2 SVGAGI. The DNA of the CDR3 is TGTGCCAGCAGACGGGACTCCAGCTCTGGAAACACCATATATTTT. It yields the protein CASRRDSSSGNTIYF.

The V call is TRBV3-1 (or the pseudogene TRBV3-2), the J call TRBJ2-7; 9 nucleotides align to TRBD2. The CDR3 is 14 residues long. Trimming cost V 3 bases and J 2 bases; bases outside gene matches: 2. In germline, CDR1 is LGHDT, CDR2 YNNKEL (reference sequence). The CDR3, as DNA: TGTGCCAGCAGCCAGGCTAGCGGGGCCTACGAGCAGTACTTC. Residues: CASSQASGAYEQYF.

The chain couples TRBV28 to TRBJ2-1, with unresolved D. This CDR3 contains 15 residues. Germline V CDR1 and CDR2: MDHEN, SYDVKM. With 8 bases removed from V and 1 base from J, the gap between germline ends came to 15 bases. CDR3 sequence: CASSPRDWSYNEQFF. The CDR3 nucleotides read TGTGCCAGCTCCCCTAGGGATTGGTCCTACAATGAGCAGTTCTTC.

The chain recombines TRBV28 with TRBJ2-7, with D possibly matching TRBD1 (5 bases). The CDR3 is made up of 14 amino acids. V dropped 2 bases and J dropped 0 bases, with 8 bases sitting between them. CDR1 MDHEN and CDR2 SYDVKM come from the germline V gene. The CDR3 region has the DNA TGTGCCAGCAGTTTAGGACACGACTCCTACGAGCAGTACTTC. It encodes CASSLGHDSYEQYF.

The CDR3 reads CASRTSGRAYEQYF. In nucleotides, the CDR3 is TGTGCCAGCAGGACTAGCGGGAGGGCCTACGAGCAGTACTTC. V gene TRBV6-5 combines with J gene TRBJ2-7, with 14 positions matching TRBD2. Trimming took 6 bases from V and 2 from J; bases not matched to a gene: 0. CDR3 length: 14 residues. Germline CDR1 is MNHEY and CDR2 is SVGAGI.

V usage is TRBV3-1 (or the pseudogene TRBV3-2) and J usage is TRBJ1-1; unclear D gene. This CDR3 region has 12 residues. The germline V and J ends were trimmed by 1 base and 8 bases, with 8 bases remaining between them. Germline V CDR1 and CDR2: LGHDT, YNNKEL (reference sequence). The CDR3: CASSQGHWEAFF. CDR3 in DNA: TGTGCCAGCAGCCAAGGACACTGGGAAGCTTTCTTT.

The gene calls are TRBV10-1 and TRBJ1-3, with no clear D. With 6 bases removed from V and 4 bases from J, the gap between germline ends came to 4 bases. The CDR3 has 11 amino acids. The germline gives CDR1 WNHNN, CDR2 SYGVQD (reference sequence). As DNA, the CDR3 is TGCGCCAGCAGCCGGGGAAACACCATATATTTT. This gives the protein CASSRGNTIYF.